The sample holds a few counts of the clone carrying this T cell receptor beta chain. The data are from a study of PD-L1 blockade in urothelial cancer. As for the study in general: Patients commenced intravenous atezolizumab, 1,200 mg every 3 weeks, in 2014. Of around 31 patients, some 25 were males with bladder-origin urothelial cancer.

The trim removed 7 bases at V and 4 bases at J, leaving 6 bases unmatched. Germline values: CDR1 MDHEN, CDR2 SYDVKM. The CDR3 runs to 13 residues. Sequencing was performed with immunoSEQ multiplex PCR; in TCRdb, only in-frame clones are kept and a portion is missing. This table holds fewer than 40,000 clones, approximately 90% found once. The patients had locally advanced or metastatic urothelial carcinoma. The rearrangement joins TRBV28 to TRBJ1-2; 7 positions match TRBD1. This specimen was PBMCs, taken around atezolizumab (anti-PD-L1) treatment. This TCR was sampled from a man in his 70s with urothelial cancer. Written as DNA, the CDR3 is TGTGCCAGCAAACAGGGGCCCGCCTATGGCTACACCTTC. Translated, it gives CASKQGPAYGYTF.